Shown below are 19 T cell receptor beta chains from a single sample sequenced in a study of CXCR3-negative and CXCR3-positive naive CD8 T cells. General study results and limits: The TRB CDR3s that CXCR3-positive naive cells carried were more hydrophobic than those of CXCR3-negative naive cells.

In preparing the TRB cDNA libraries, 5' RACE with UMI labels was used. TCRdb re-called the 5' RACE reads; every CDR3 protein appears as one record, without DNA. In all, the sample yields about 98,000 distinct CDR3 sequences. These receptors' antigens are unknown. The source material was naive CXCR3+ CD8+ T cells from blood. The subset denotes: CD45RO-CCR7+CD27+CD95- naive CD8+ T cells expressing CXCR3 (TNR3+). Every receptor here comes from a human donor in good health. Some clones in this sample may be carry-over from other donors' samples.

The genes are TRBV7-2 and TRBJ2-5; checking the TCRdb D call of TRBD2 is not possible without DNA. Germline values: CDR1 SGHTA, CDR2 FQGNSA. The CDR3 is 12 residues long. The CDR3 sequence: CASSRGGKTQYF.

V and J are TRBV20-1 and TRBJ2-2. Germline CDR1 and CDR2: DFQATT and SNEGSKA (reference sequence). This CDR3 spans 12 amino acids. CDR3 sequence: CSARITAGELFF.

The V call is TRBV4-3, the J call TRBJ1-5. The CDR3 totals 14 residues. Germline V gives CDR1 LGHNA, CDR2 YSLEER. CDR3 in amino acids: CASSQDQSNQPQHF.

The CDR3 region is CASSQTGTPSPDEQFF. The rearrangement joins TRBV14 to TRBJ2-1; no DNA is available, so the TRBD1 call from TCRdb remains unchecked. Germline loops: CDR1 SGHDN, CDR2 FVKESK. This CDR3 contains 16 residues.

The chain is built from TRBV7-3 and TRBJ2-2. This CDR3 has 12 residues. Germline-derived CDR1 and CDR2 are SGHTA and FQGTGA. This CDR3 is CASSLSTGELFF.

This chain connects TRBV6-2 or TRBV6-3 to TRBJ2-2. CDR1 MNHEY and CDR2 SVGEGT come from the germline V gene. This CDR3 is built from 14 residues. This CDR3 is CASSYRDDTGELFF.

This chain links TRBV28 with TRBJ2-7; TCRdb lists TRBD1, though no DNA is available to test this call. The CDR3 has 15 residues. CDR1 is MDHEN, CDR2 SYDVKM, per germline. The CDR3 reads CASSPAPGQGGEQYF.

The V and J genes are TRBV6-5 and TRBJ2-2. Germline CDR1 MNHEY, CDR2 SVGAGI. This CDR3 is built from 13 residues. CDR3 in amino acids: CASSYSRVGELFF.

The J gene is TRBJ2-1, the V gene TRBV7-9; the D gene TCRdb calls, TRBD1, cannot be checked with no DNA. Per germline, CDR1 SEHNR and CDR2 FQNEAQ (reference sequence). This CDR3 is 16 amino acids long. This CDR3 is CASSARDRSSYNEQFF.

V is TRBV9 and J is TRBJ2-6; TCRdb outputs TRBD1, but without DNA this stays unchecked. From germline, CDR1 is SGDLS and CDR2 YYNGEE. The CDR3 sequence is 14 residues long. The CDR3 is CASSVAQGRNVLTF.

The chain recombines TRBV28 with TRBJ2-7; TCRdb indicates TRBD1, and absent DNA this call remains unverified. The germline CDR1 and CDR2 sequences are MDHEN and SYDVKM. CDR3 size: 13 residues. The CDR3 protein is CARGGIDTYEQYF.

The chain joins TRBV14 to TRBJ2-7. Germline V gives CDR1 SGHDN, CDR2 FVKESK. There are 12 residues in the CDR3. CDR3 sequence: CASSHTVNEQYF.

This chain links TRBV6-6 with TRBJ2-3; TCRdb indicates TRBD2, and absent DNA this call remains unverified. Germline V gene lookup returns CDR1 MNHNY and CDR2 SVGAGI (reference sequence). The CDR3 sequence is 17 residues long. The CDR3 sequence is CASSKDLAGGPVDTQYF.

This chain joins TRBV4-2 and TRBJ2-7; TCRdb returns TRBD1, unconfirmable since there is no DNA. The CDR3 is made up of 15 amino acids. Germline-derived CDR1 and CDR2 are LGHNA and YNFKEQ. CDR3 protein: CASSKPGQGGYEQYF.

The V and J genes are TRBV11-3 and TRBJ2-7; the D call from TCRdb, TRBD1, cannot be confirmed without DNA. Per germline, CDR1 SGHNT and CDR2 YENEEA. The CDR3 has 14 residues. The CDR3 reads CASSLSPGNHEQYF.

The chain links TRBV12-3 or TRBV12-4 to TRBJ2-5; TCRdb names TRBD1, which stays unverified in the absence of DNA. The CDR3 runs to 16 residues. The CDR3 sequence is CASSYTGGENRETQYF.

The chain joins TRBV5-1 to TRBJ2-1; there is no DNA to check the TCRdb D call of TRBD2. Germline V gives CDR1 SGHRS, CDR2 YFSETQ. This CDR3 contains 13 residues. The CDR3 here is CASSPGGIYEQFF.

The gene calls are TRBV14 and TRBJ2-1; the TCRdb call, TRBD1, lacks DNA for checking. CDR3 length equals 16 residues. Germline V gene sequence: CDR1 SGHDN, CDR2 FVKESK. The CDR3 is CASSHPGAPSYNEQFF. Drawing the rest from reference TRBV14 and TRBJ2-1, the complete variable domain is EAGVTQFPSHSVIEKGQTVTLRCDPISGHDNLYWYRRVMGKEIKFLLHFVKESKQDESGMPNNRFLAERTGGTYSTLKVQPAELEDSGVYFCASSHPGAPSYNEQFFGPGTRLTVL.

The gene calls are TRBV6-6 and TRBJ2-7; TCRdb picks TRBD1, but there is no DNA to check that call. Germline V gene data show CDR1 as MNHNY and CDR2 as SVGAGI (reference sequence). This CDR3 comprises 15 residues. CDR3 loop: CASSSDVGGPSEQYF.